These T cell receptor beta chains were read from a single sample in a study of early T cells in non-severe SARS-CoV-2 infection. One entry per CDR3 protein results from TCRdb running MiXCR on the 5' RACE reads. Here the sample spans 60,000 or so distinct CDR3 sequences, over 7% being singletons. The specimen sequenced was whole blood. The receptors were sampled from an adult who was a healthcare worker with PCR-confirmed SARS-CoV-2 infection or an uninfected control (not recorded which). CDR3s include the opening cysteine and the closing phenylalanine or tryptophan. D genes are given only for firm matches.

D gene,J gene,V gene,CDR3 protein
NA,TRBJ1-5,TRBV5-5,CASSLGPTDQPQHF
TRBD1,TRBJ2-7,TRBV20-1,CSAPTGGNYEQYF
NA,TRBJ1-1,TRBV5-1,CASSLDTGANTEAFF
NA,TRBJ1-1,TRBV18,CASSPQQGTEAFF
TRBD2,TRBJ2-5,TRBV7-6,CASSLFGTSGGQTQYF
TRBD1,TRBJ2-7,TRBV19,CASGQGSAYEQYF
TRBD1,TRBJ2-5,TRBV14,CASSPRQGSETQYF
NA,TRBJ2-3,TRBV20-1,CSVPRGAGSTDTQYF
TRBD1,TRBJ1-6,TRBV6-4,CASSQAGTVNSPLHF
NA,TRBJ1-1,TRBV3-1,CASRKTANTEAFF
NA,TRBJ1-5,TRBV6-6,CASSYSGQPQHF
NA,TRBJ2-1,TRBV24-1,CATSDASAGFGNEQFF
TRBD2,TRBJ2-7,TRBV3-1,CASSQGGGSPYEQYF
TRBD2,TRBJ2-1,TRBV3-1,CASSPRTGRGNNEQFF
NA,TRBJ2-1,TRBV9,CASSAPDGSVSSYNEQFF
NA,TRBJ2-2,TRBV4-1,CASSQVDGELFF
NA,TRBJ1-5,TRBV19,CASRKGSQPQHF
TRBD1,TRBJ2-7,TRBV18,CASSRDRVDEQYF
NA,TRBJ2-5,TRBV7-9,CASSLGPGGLGETQYF
NA,TRBJ2-7,TRBV6-5,CASSPGGYEQYF
NA,TRBJ2-7,TRBV14,CASSQRRSGTGEQYF
NA,TRBJ1-2,TRBV12-3/TRBV12-4,CASSLGGSLVGYTF
TRBD1,TRBJ1-1,TRBV7-2,CASSPNAQGTEAFF
NA,TRBJ1-1,TRBV3-1,CASSLSAGHTEAFF
NA,TRBJ2-2,TRBV18,CASSPDRRELFF
TRBD2,TRBJ2-3,TRBV11-3,CASSPRSPGGALTDTQYF
NA,TRBJ1-3,TRBV4-2,CASSQVVEGNTIYF
NA,TRBJ1-1,TRBV7-8,CASSHPPTNTEAFF
TRBD1,TRBJ2-3,TRBV4-1,CASSQVPTGADTQYF
TRBD1,TRBJ2-3,TRBV24-1,CATSLTGDTQYF
NA,TRBJ2-3,TRBV20-1,CSAPQGDTQYF
NA,TRBJ2-7,TRBV29-1,CSVSTAYEQYF
NA,TRBJ1-1,TRBV27,CASRSRFRVNTEAFF
NA,TRBJ2-3,TRBV12-3/TRBV12-4,CASRTYTDTQYF
NA,TRBJ2-3,TRBV2,CAAYGRGTDTQYF
NA,TRBJ2-7,TRBV6-1,CASRDRDRLQYF
TRBD1,TRBJ1-3,TRBV2,CASSADRASGNTIYF
TRBD1,TRBJ1-1,TRBV20-1,CSATGTGGMNTEAFF
NA,TRBJ2-3,TRBV7-9,CASSFDQGQDTQYF
NA,TRBJ1-2,TRBV2,CASSGSSNNYGYTF
NA,TRBJ2-2,TRBV5-4,CASREGHLNTGELFF
NA,TRBJ2-7,TRBV4-1,CASSQHEGGPSYEQYF
TRBD2,TRBJ2-2,TRBV4-2,CASSQVAGDTGELFF